This TCR beta chain was sequenced in a study of T-cell memory formation after mild COVID-19. Study at large: TCR clusters showed largely donor specificity. Study outcomes and limitations: Pre-infection memory contained some responding clones, which suggested that cross-reactive memory had joined. Day 37-peaking second-wave clones had unconfirmed SARS-CoV-2 specificity.

V was clipped by 4 bases and J by 4 bases; unmatched bases: 17. The V gene's germline CDR1 is GTSNPN and CDR2 SVGIG (reference sequence). CDR3 length equals 17 residues. MiXCR was run by TCRdb on the 5' RACE reads, yielding one entry per CDR3 protein. Of hundreds of thousands of distinct CDR3 sequences in the sample, 15% are singletons; the top ten hold 2.1%. Concerning this clonotype itself: What it binds is unknown.

This receptor was obtained from an adult woman who had mild COVID-19 (a few samples of this study predate the infection). Cell type and time point are not known. Material: PBMCs or a T cell subset sorted from them (not recorded which). This chain joins TRBV30 and TRBJ2-7; 9 nucleotides line up with TRBD2. The CDR3 DNA follows: TGTGCCTGGATATGGGCACGCATAGCGGGGGTGAAATACGAGCAGTACTTC. It codes for CAWIWARIAGVKYEQYF.